This entry lists 14 T cell receptor beta chains sequenced from one sample in a study of blood T cell repertoires in COVID-19. This table comes from immunoSEQ multiplex PCR, and its TCRdb copy is limited to in-frame clones, with some not included. There are about 260,000 clones in the sample; 86% occur only once, and more than 2% lies in the top ten. Source material: PBMCs or T cells enriched from blood (not recorded which). Receptor source: a woman in her fifties or sixties who had recovered from COVID-19.

This chain joins TRBV12-5 and TRBJ2-1, with TRBD1 matching over 9 bases. Germline loops: CDR1 LGHNT, CDR2 FRNRAP. V trimming: 7 bases; J trimming: 6 bases; junction bases outside the gene matches: 10. This CDR3 is built from 15 residues. CDR3 coding DNA: TGTGCTAGTGCACCGGGGACAGGGCTTACCAATGAGCAGTTCTTC. As protein: CASAPGTGLTNEQFF.

V is TRBV7-2 and J is TRBJ1-1; 11 bases agree with TRBD1. The germline CDR1 and CDR2 sequences are SGHTA and FQGNSA. The CDR3 contains 14 residues. Trimming at V came to 5 bases and at J to 6 bases, leaving 5 bases not matched to a gene. CDR3 in amino acids: CASSRWTGGSEAFF. The CDR3 DNA follows: TGTGCCAGCAGCCGCTGGACAGGGGGCTCTGAAGCTTTCTTT.

This rearrangement joins TRBV7-2 to TRBJ2-3; possibly TRBD1 for D (5 bases). Germline CDR1 is SGHTA and CDR2 is FQGNSA. V lost 2 bases and J 3 bases, leaving 12 bases between the germline ends. This CDR3 is built from 15 residues. The CDR3 loop is CASSLTRVMTDTQYF. CDR3 DNA: TGTGCCAGCAGCTTAACCAGGGTTATGACAGATACGCAGTATTTT.

The chain employs TRBV12-3 or TRBV12-4 and TRBJ1-4; no clear D gene. Trimming cost V 3 bases and J 8 bases, with 4 bases left between them. The CDR3 covers 11 residues. In DNA, the CDR3 is TGTGCCAGCAGTTTGGGCGAAAAACTGTTTTTT. This translates into CASSLGEKLFF.

The chain combines TRBV28 with TRBJ2-3; TRBD1 might be the D (5 bases). The CDR3 is 12 amino acids. From germline, CDR1 is MDHEN and CDR2 SYDVKM. The V gene lost 6 bases and the J gene lost 9 bases, with 13 bases spanning the gap. The CDR3: CASSPSGHTQYF. CDR3 coding DNA: TGTGCCAGCAGCCCCTCAGGGCACACGCAGTATTTT.

The V call is TRBV28, the J call TRBJ2-7, with D uncertain. The length of the CDR3 is 13 residues. V lost 2 bases and J 5 bases, leaving 10 bases between the germline ends. The germline V gene encodes CDR1 MDHEN and CDR2 SYDVKM. In DNA form, the CDR3 reads TGTGCCAGCAGTTTAGTAGTCCTGAACGAGCAGTACTTC. Protein: CASSLVVLNEQYF.

The chain employs TRBV3-1 (or the pseudogene TRBV3-2) and TRBJ1-1; weak D call: TRBD1 (6 bases). The CDR3 is 18 amino acids. The V gene lost 3 bases and the J gene lost 0 bases, with 20 bases spanning the gap. Germline V CDR1 and CDR2: LGHDT, YNNKEL (reference sequence). DNA of the CDR3: TGTGCCAGCAGCCATCCCCGGGTGGGGGGGCGTATGAACACTGAAGCTTTCTTT. Translation: CASSHPRVGGRMNTEAFF.

J is TRBJ2-7 and V is TRBV7-9; TRBD2 matches 8 bases. The CDR3 is 14 residues long. V was pared by 7 bases and J by 2 bases, with 7 bases of the junction left unmatched. CDR1 is SEHNR, CDR2 FQNEAQ, per germline (reference sequence). The chain's CDR3 is CASTRTSPPYEQYF. The CDR3 DNA follows: TGTGCCAGCACCCGGACTAGCCCCCCCTACGAGCAGTACTTC.

This chain links TRBV11-2 with TRBJ1-5; TRBD1 matches at 9 bases. The germline V gene has CDR1 SGHAT and CDR2 FQNNGV. The trim removed 3 bases at V and 7 bases at J, leaving 7 bases unmatched. The CDR3 is made up of 15 amino acids. DNA for the CDR3: TGTGCCAGCAGCTTGTGGGGGACAGGGCTCCAGCCCCAGCATTTT. Protein product: CASSLWGTGLQPQHF.

The chain couples TRBV20-1 to TRBJ1-1, with a possible D match to TRBD1 (5 bases). Deletions cut 6 bases from V and 7 bases from J, with 9 bases between. There are 10 residues in the CDR3. CDR1 DFQATT and CDR2 SNEGSKA come from the germline V gene (reference sequence). The CDR3 DNA reads as TGCAGTGCCCAGGGTCATGAAGCTTTCTTT. Translation: CSAQGHEAFF.

This clone was recorded once. The J gene is TRBJ2-5, the V gene TRBV5-1; the D gene is possibly TRBD2 (5 bases). V was clipped by 4 bases and J by 1 base, with 14 bases between them. CDR1 and CDR2 (germline): SGHRS, YFSETQ. The CDR3 is 15 amino acids. CDR3 bases: TGCGCCAGCAGCCTGGGAACGGGGTTCCAAGAGACCCAGTACTTC. As protein: CASSLGTGFQETQYF.

The V and J genes are TRBV5-5 and TRBJ1-1, with TRBD1 matching over 8 bases. The V gene end was trimmed by 5 bases and the J gene end by 0 bases; junction bases not matched to a gene: 3. Germline assignment: CDR1 SGHKS and CDR2 YYEKEE (reference sequence). The CDR3 is 14 residues long. The CDR3: CASRLGQVNTEAFF. Written as DNA, the CDR3 is TGTGCCAGCAGACTGGGACAGGTGAACACTGAAGCTTTCTTT. Together with reference TRBV5-5 and TRBJ1-1, the CDR3 gives the full variable domain: DAGVTQSPTHLIKTRGQQVTLRCSPISGHKSVSWYQQVLGQGPQFIFQYYEKEERGRGNFPDRFSARQFPNYSSELNVNALLLGDSALYLCASRLGQVNTEAFFGQGTRLTVV.

This rearrangement joins TRBV28 to TRBJ1-6; 8 bases align to TRBD1. Looked up from germline, CDR1 is MDHEN and CDR2 is SYDVKM. Germline trimming cut 6 bases from V and 5 bases from J; bases unmatched to any gene: 6. This CDR3 has 15 residues. For the CDR3, the DNA is TGTGCCAGCAGCCCATCGGACAGGGATAATTCACCCCTCCACTTT. Protein product: CASSPSDRDNSPLHF.

The chain carries TRBV12-3 or TRBV12-4 and TRBJ1-5, with 9 bases that match TRBD1. This CDR3 has 13 amino acids. V gave up 7 bases and J gave up 6 bases; unmatched junction bases: 4. The CDR3, as DNA: TGTGCCAGCACCCGGACAGGGGTTCAGCCCCAGCATTTT. It codes for CASTRTGVQPQHF.